These 4 T cell receptor beta chains were all obtained from the same sample, sequenced in a study of blood T cell repertoires in COVID-19. Sequencing used immunoSEQ multiplex PCR; TCRdb keeps in-frame clones, though not all of them. The sample carries more than 45,000 clones, over 75% recorded once. Sequencing input: peripheral blood. The source of these receptors is a man between 35 and 55 years old with active COVID-19.

As for this clone: Distinct nucleotide sequences in the sample also encode this CDR3. The chain uses TRBV3-1 (or the pseudogene TRBV3-2) and TRBJ1-1; no reliable D call. The V end was cut by 4 bases, the J end by 3 bases, with 9 bases between. CDR3 length equals 13 residues. Germline assignment: CDR1 LGHDT and CDR2 YNNKEL (reference sequence). The CDR3 DNA follows: TGTGCCAGCAGCCGACGGGGAGACACTGAAGCTTTCTTT. Amino acid sequence: CASSRRGDTEAFF.

This clone was seen a handful of times. J is TRBJ1-2 and V is TRBV30, with 7 bases aligning to TRBD1. This CDR3 is 15 amino acids long. The V gene end was trimmed by 2 bases and the J gene end by 8 bases; junction bases not matched to a gene: 14. Per the germline V gene, CDR1 is GTSNPN and CDR2 is SVGIG (reference sequence). CDR3 nucleotides: TGTGCCTGGAGTTTCCCAGGGACAGACCGGGTAGGCTACACCTTC. Encoded protein: CAWSFPGTDRVGYTF.

The table lists this clone with a few counts. In DNA, the CDR3 is TGTGCCAGCAGTGAACTAGCGGGAGACCAAGAGACCCAGTACTTC. The encoded protein is CASSELAGDQETQYF. The rearrangement uses TRBV6-1 and TRBJ2-5, with 10 positions matching TRBD2. The CDR3 has 15 residues. Germline V gives CDR1 MNHNS, CDR2 SASEGT. The trim removed 2 bases at V and 0 bases at J, leaving 0 bases unmatched.

This sequence joins TRBV5-6 and TRBJ1-2; 7 bases agree with TRBD1. J was trimmed by 8 bases and V by 4 bases; bases with no gene match: 8. This CDR3 comprises 13 residues. Per the germline V gene, CDR1 is SGHDT and CDR2 is YYEEEE. The CDR3 DNA sequence: TGTGCCAGCAGCCACGACAGGGCGCGGGGCTACACCTTC. Amino acid sequence: CASSHDRARGYTF.